The T cell receptor (beta chain) described here comes from a study of blood T cell repertoires in COVID-19. Study summary: Sites across the United States, Italy and Spain contributed samples from acute and convalescent COVID-19. Sources were T cells, B-cell-depleted T cells, or PBMCs; the material itself was cDNA or gDNA.

Original processing methods: Quantification of nucleated cells was approximated via reference gene primer amplification. Repertoires were generated with immunoSEQ multiplex PCR, while TCRdb's copy carries only in-frame clones and drops some. V, J and clone size are those of that table, while D and trimming were read from the DNA. Among approximately 390,000 clones listed, 90% were seen once. Per germline, CDR1 LGHDT and CDR2 YNNKEL (reference sequence). The J segment lost 4 bases and the V segment lost 4 bases, leaving 7 bases of the junction unmatched. The CDR3 loop spans 15 amino acids. J is TRBJ1-5 and V is TRBV3-1 (or the pseudogene TRBV3-2); the match to TRBD1 covers 7 bases. The source is a man between 18 and 35 years old with active or convalescent COVID-19. The sequencing input was peripheral blood. CDR3 coding DNA: TGTGCCAGCAGCCCAGAGGGCAGGGGGAATCAGCCCCAGCATTTT. Translating it yields CASSPEGRGNQPQHF.